This T cell receptor beta chain was sequenced for a study of cytomegalovirus exposure and HLA in healthy donors. The CDR3 has 16 residues. Germline V gene sequence: CDR1 MNHEY, CDR2 SVGAGI. Deletions cut 0 bases from V and 3 bases from J, with 15 bases between. PCR used 60 Vbeta primers and 13 Jbeta primers. Some clones are missing from TCRdb's copy, which holds only in-frame ones; the method was immunoSEQ multiplex PCR. The table records 150,000 to 200,000 clones, roughly 76% of them present only once. The sequenced material came from PBMCs. This rearrangement joins TRBV6-5 to TRBJ2-7; maybe TRBD1 (5 bases). The TCR originated in a human donor in good health. The CDR3 region is CASSYSTAYLVYEQYF. The DNA of the CDR3 is TGTGCCAGCAGTTACTCGACAGCTTACCTAGTCTACGAGCAGTACTTC.